The subject of this entry is one T cell receptor (beta chain). PCR involved 60 Vbeta and 13 Jbeta primers. Clones were read by immunoSEQ multiplex PCR, and TCRdb kept only the in-frame ones, dropping some. This sample yields 100,000 to 150,000 clones, of which around three quarters are seen a single time; approximately 5.5% belongs to the top ten. This record belongs to a study of cytomegalovirus exposure and HLA in healthy donors. Trimming left V 0 bases short and J 11 bases short, with 13 bases between. In germline, CDR1 is MNHEY, CDR2 SMNVEV (reference sequence). This CDR3 spans 13 amino acids. This chain connects TRBV27 to TRBJ2-5; possibly TRBD2 for D (6 bases). The sample was PBMCs. The sequence was collected from a man younger than 30 in good health and CMV-seropositive. CDR3 nucleotides: TGTGCCAGCAGTTTATCCGCTTGGGGGGAGCAGTACTTC. Its protein product is CASSLSAWGEQYF.